Presented here are 30 T cell receptor beta chains from one specimen sequenced in a study of T cells after yellow fever vaccination. TCRdb redid the calling of the 5' RACE reads with MiXCR, one entry per CDR3 protein. The sample contains 620,000 or so distinct CDR3 sequences, approximately 16% of which appear only once. The sequencing here drew on PBMCs, taken about 5 days after the first yellow fever vaccination. The receptors here all came from a man aged 18 to 30 who received the YFV17D yellow fever vaccine.

J is TRBJ1-1 and V is TRBV28, with D perhaps TRBD1 (6 bases). Between the trimmed V and J ends, which lost 4 bases and 2 bases, there was a span of 17 bases. Germline V gene data show CDR1 as MDHEN and CDR2 as SYDVKM. The CDR3 loop spans 16 amino acids. Written as DNA, the CDR3 is TGTGCCAGCAGTTCCCAGCAACAGGGCATTAACACTGAAGCTTTCTTT. This gives the protein CASSSQQQGINTEAFF.

This clonotype has a handful of counts. The chain's CDR3 is CASSHQGTHEQYV. Here the CDR3 DNA reads TGTGCCAGCAGTCATCAGGGTACCCACGAGCAGTACGTC. The chain uses TRBV6-2 or TRBV6-3 and TRBJ2-7; D is perhaps TRBD1 (5 bases). The germline V gene encodes CDR1 MNHEY and CDR2 SVGEGT. V was clipped by 5 bases and J by 5 bases, with 13 bases between them. This CDR3 has 13 residues.

The gene calls are TRBV7-2 and TRBJ2-6; tentatively, D is TRBD1 or TRBD2 (5 bases each). In germline, CDR1 is SGHTA, CDR2 FQGNSA. V dropped 6 bases and J dropped 17 bases, with 14 bases sitting between them. The CDR3 is made up of 11 amino acids. For the CDR3, the DNA is TGTGCCAGCAGAGCGTCCGGGACGGTGACTTTC. It encodes CASRASGTVTF.

This clonotype was seen at least ten times. Here the CDR3 reads CASSKLAGEQFF. The CDR3, as DNA: TGTGCCAGCAGCAAACTAGCGGGCGAGCAGTTCTTC. The chain recombines TRBV7-3 with TRBJ2-1; 9 positions match TRBD2. The CDR3 spans 12 residues. Germline CDR1 is SGHTA and CDR2 is FQGTGA. The trim removed 5 bases at V and 10 bases at J, leaving 3 bases unmatched.

The chain couples TRBV5-6 to TRBJ1-4; tentatively, D is TRBD1 (6 bases). Deletions cut 1 base from V and 4 bases from J, with 11 bases between. The CDR3 contains 15 residues. CDR1 and CDR2 from the germline V gene are SGHDT and YYEEEE. For the CDR3, the DNA is TGTGCCAGCAGCTTGAATCAGGGGTATAATGAAAAACTGTTTTTT. This sequence encodes CASSLNQGYNEKLFF.

CDR3 DNA: TGTGCCAGCAGCGCCGGACAGGGGGCTGAGCAGTTCTTC. Translating gives CASSAGQGAEQFF. The chain carries TRBV7-2 and TRBJ2-1; 11 nucleotides agree with TRBD1. The CDR3 has 13 residues. Looked up from germline, CDR1 is SGHTA and CDR2 is FQGNSA. V shed 5 bases, J shed 9 bases, and the junction held 3 bases outside the gene matches.

This sequence joins TRBV7-8 and TRBJ1-6; 10 nucleotides line up with TRBD1. V lost 7 bases and J lost 8; bases outside the gene matches: 8. The CDR3 is 15 residues long. In germline, CDR1 is SGHVS, CDR2 FQNEAQ. CDR3 protein: CASTLRGQGHSPLHF. For the CDR3, the DNA is TGTGCCAGCACCTTGCGGGGACAGGGGCATTCACCCCTCCACTTT.

The chain links TRBV11-1 to TRBJ2-3, with no clear D. This CDR3 has 14 amino acids. Germline V lookup: CDR1 SGHAT, CDR2 FQDESV (reference sequence). Trimming shortened V by 5 bases and J by 4 bases, and 13 bases separated the two germline ends. The CDR3 loop reads CASSPQLLADTQYF. In DNA, the CDR3 is TGTGCCAGCAGCCCACAACTTTTGGCAGATACGCAGTATTTT.

Worth noting for this clonotype: One end of the junction is discordant with germline, which a read error may explain. This chain joins TRBV27 and TRBJ2-1, with TRBD2 matching over 10 bases. Germline V gene data show CDR1 as MNHEY and CDR2 as SMNVEV (reference sequence). This CDR3 contains 19 residues. CDR3 loop: CTSSFPARYSGGTYNEQFF. The CDR3 nucleotides read TGCACCAGCAGTTTTCCCGCCCGTTATAGCGGGGGGACCTACAATGAGCAGTTCTTC.

This clonotype has a handful of counts. The chain links TRBV5-1 to TRBJ1-2, with 11 bases identical to TRBD1. This CDR3 is built from 14 residues. V lost 4 bases and J lost 7; bases outside the gene matches: 6. CDR1 is SGHRS and CDR2 is YFSETQ in the germline V gene. The CDR3 DNA reads TGCGCCAGCAGCATCGGACAGGGGGCGTTTGGCTACACCTTC. The encoded protein is CASSIGQGAFGYTF.

V gene TRBV24-1 combines with J gene TRBJ2-2, with D possibly being TRBD1 (5 bases). This CDR3 has 15 amino acids. With 2 bases removed from V and 3 bases from J, the gap between germline ends came to 9 bases. CDR1 is KGHDR, CDR2 SFDVKD, per germline. The CDR3 protein is CATSDSDRYTGELFF. CDR3 bases: TGTGCCACCAGTGATTCCGACAGATACACCGGGGAGCTGTTTTTT.

The chain carries TRBV3-1 and TRBJ1-1, with TRBD1 identical over 9 bases. V gave up 4 bases and J gave up 2 bases; unmatched junction bases: 5. The CDR3 contains 15 residues. Germline V gene lookup returns CDR1 LGHDT and CDR2 YNNKEL (reference sequence). The CDR3 DNA sequence: TGTGCCAGCAGCCCTGGACAGGGGACTAACACTGAAGCTTTCTTT. Protein product: CASSPGQGTNTEAFF.

V gene TRBV5-5 combines with J gene TRBJ2-7, with unresolved D. Per the germline V gene, CDR1 is SGHKS and CDR2 is YYEKEE (reference sequence). CDR3 length: 13 amino acids. Trimming removed 7 bases from V and 1 base from J, with 12 bases in between. The CDR3 sequence: CASFNVRSYEQYF. The CDR3 DNA is TGTGCCAGCTTCAACGTGAGATCCTACGAGCAGTACTTC.

In this sample, this clonotype turned up a few times. The chain joins TRBV7-2 to TRBJ2-1; 9 positions match TRBD2. Looked up from germline, CDR1 is SGHTA and CDR2 is FQGNSA. CDR3 length: 16 amino acids. The ends lost 3 bases at V and 0 bases at J; junction bases unmatched: 3. The CDR3 protein is CASSFLAGSSYNEQFF. In DNA form, the CDR3 reads TGTGCCAGCAGCTTCCTAGCGGGGAGCTCCTACAATGAGCAGTTCTTC.

The genes are TRBV7-2 and TRBJ2-6; the D is unclear. V lost 5 bases, J lost 7 bases, and 6 bases lay in between. CDR1 and CDR2 from the germline V gene are SGHTA and FQGNSA. The CDR3 runs to 12 residues. In DNA form, the CDR3 reads TGTGCCAGCAGCCCGGCAGCCAACGTCCTGACTTTC. Translation: CASSPAANVLTF.

The genes are TRBV12-3 or TRBV12-4 and TRBJ1-4; TRBD1 matches at 8 bases. The V gene end was trimmed by 5 bases and the J gene end by 7 bases; junction bases not matched to a gene: 9. This CDR3 comprises 15 residues. The CDR3 DNA follows: TGTGCCAGCAGTCCGACAGGGGAGTATGGTGAAAAACTGTTTTTT. Translating it yields CASSPTGEYGEKLFF.

V usage is TRBV5-4 and J usage is TRBJ2-1; TRBD2 matches 10 bases. This CDR3 is built from 15 residues. In germline, CDR1 is SGHNT, CDR2 YYREEE (reference sequence). V gave up 3 bases and J gave up 6 bases; unmatched junction bases: 6. CDR3 protein: CASSSMGLAINEQFF. The CDR3 nucleotides read TGTGCCAGCAGCTCAATGGGACTAGCGATCAATGAGCAGTTCTTC.

Ten or more counts support this clonotype. This chain uses TRBV5-1 with TRBJ2-4, with D perhaps assigned TRBD1 or TRBD2 (5 bases each). V was pared by 5 bases and J by 8 bases, with 14 bases between. Germline V gene data show CDR1 as SGHRS and CDR2 as YFSETQ. The CDR3 is 13 residues long. The CDR3 is CASRPGPEHIQYF. The CDR3 nucleotides read TGCGCCAGCAGACCGGGACCAGAACACATTCAGTACTTC. Using reference TRBV5-1 and TRBJ2-4 for the parts outside the CDR3, the full variable domain is KAGVTQTPRYLIKTRGQQVTLSCSPISGHRSVSWYQQTPGQGLQFLFEYFSETQRNKGNFPGRFSGRQFSNSRSEMNVSTLELGDSALYLCASRPGPEHIQYFGAGTRLSVL.

This clonotype was counted at least ten times. V gene TRBV12-3 or TRBV12-4 combines with J gene TRBJ2-1; 7 bases fit TRBD1. The CDR3 length is 16 residues. The V gene end was trimmed by 5 bases and the J gene end by 0 bases; junction bases not matched to a gene: 7. CDR3 DNA sequence: TGTGCCAGCAGTAAGGGGGCGGAGGTCTCCTACAATGAGCAGTTCTTC. Its translation: CASSKGAEVSYNEQFF.

This clonotype was detected a few times. The V and J genes are TRBV29-1 and TRBJ1-1; D unresolved. V gave up 3 bases and J gave up 2 bases, with 13 bases separating them. This CDR3 comprises 14 residues. Germline V gene lookup returns CDR1 SQVTM and CDR2 ANQGSEA. The CDR3 coding sequence is TGCAGCGTTGACTGGTTTGAGACCAACACTGAAGCTTTCTTT. Residues: CSVDWFETNTEAFF.

This clonotype was counted only a few times. The chain couples TRBV5-1 to TRBJ2-5; possible D gene TRBD2, 5 bases. The CDR3 is 15 residues long. V lost 0 bases to trimming and J lost 2 bases, with 11 bases between them. From germline, CDR1 is SGHRS and CDR2 YFSETQ. CDR3 loop: CASSLGSGEQETQYF. CDR3 coding DNA: TGCGCCAGCAGCTTGGGGTCCGGGGAACAAGAGACCCAGTACTTC.

This clonotype was counted between two and nine times. The chain's CDR3 is CASSPSIGPYNEQFF. CDR3 DNA: TGTGCCAGCAGCCCATCTATCGGCCCCTACAATGAGCAGTTCTTC. V and J are TRBV28 and TRBJ2-1; D not resolved. Germline V gene sequence: CDR1 MDHEN, CDR2 SYDVKM. Trimming removed 6 bases from V and 2 bases from J, with 14 bases in between. This CDR3 region has 15 residues.

This chain joins TRBV20-1 and TRBJ2-2, with 8 nucleotides matching TRBD2. The CDR3 is 16 amino acids. The V gene end was trimmed by 0 bases and the J gene end by 2 bases; junction bases not matched to a gene: 5. From germline, CDR1 is DFQATT and CDR2 SNEGSKA (reference sequence). The CDR3 sequence is CSARDLRGANTGELFF. CDR3 DNA sequence: TGCAGTGCTAGAGATTTGCGGGGGGCAAACACCGGGGAGCTGTTTTTT.

This clonotype was observed a handful of times. This rearrangement joins TRBV4-2 to TRBJ1-2, with TRBD1 matching over 7 bases. Germline V gene lookup returns CDR1 LGHNA and CDR2 YNFKEQ. The V gene end was trimmed by 0 bases and the J gene end by 3 bases; junction bases not matched to a gene: 4. The CDR3 spans 15 residues. The CDR3 bases are TGTGCCAGCAGCCAAGATCCAGGGGGGGACTATGGCTACACCTTC. Amino acids: CASSQDPGGDYGYTF.

J is TRBJ2-3 and V is TRBV29-1; TRBD1 aligns across 8 bases. CDR3 length: 13 amino acids. Germline CDR1 is SQVTM and CDR2 is ANQGSEA. The trim removed 7 bases at V and 4 bases at J, leaving 7 bases unmatched. The CDR3 nucleotides read TGCAGCGCCAGGCTACAGGGGGCAGATACGCAGTATTTT. It codes for CSARLQGADTQYF.

This clonotype was counted between two and nine times. V and J are TRBV3-1 and TRBJ1-2; 7 positions agree with TRBD1. Germline V gene sequence: CDR1 LGHDT, CDR2 YNNKEL (reference sequence). CDR3 length: 13 amino acids. V was pared by 4 bases and J by 8 bases, with 7 bases of the junction left unmatched. This CDR3 is CASSLSLDRGYTF. CDR3 in DNA: TGTGCCAGCAGCCTCTCCCTGGACAGGGGCTACACCTTC.

The chain uses TRBV4-2 and TRBJ1-6, with D hard to call. Deletions cut 1 base from V and 7 bases from J, with 11 bases between. There are 15 residues in the CDR3. The germline gives CDR1 LGHNA, CDR2 YNFKEQ. The CDR3 protein is CASSQVAPENSPLHF. Here the CDR3 DNA reads TGTGCCAGCAGCCAAGTCGCCCCTGAGAATTCACCCCTCCACTTT.

Only a few counts were recorded for this clonotype. This rearrangement joins TRBV30 to TRBJ1-2; no definite D call. Trimming pared 3 bases from V and 3 bases from J, leaving 14 bases between. The CDR3 has 14 residues. In germline, CDR1 is GTSNPN, CDR2 SVGIG (reference sequence). The CDR3 bases are TGTGCCTGGAGGCGGGCTTCCGGGGACTATGGCTACACCTTC. Translated: CAWRRASGDYGYTF.

The rearrangement uses TRBV6-2 or TRBV6-3 and TRBJ1-2; D not resolved. Germline CDR1 and CDR2: MNHEY and SVGEGT. V shed 6 bases and J shed 4 bases, with 9 bases lying between them. There are 12 residues in the CDR3. The CDR3 is CASSGILYGYTF. The DNA of the CDR3 is TGTGCCAGCAGCGGTATACTCTATGGCTACACCTTC.

The chain links TRBV20-1 to TRBJ2-7; TRBD1 aligns across 7 bases. Germline V gene data show CDR1 as DFQATT and CDR2 as SNEGSKA (reference sequence). V shed 5 bases and J 0 bases; nucleotides not matched to a gene: 10. The CDR3 loop spans 15 amino acids. The CDR3 DNA reads TGCAGTGCTCATAATCGGGACAGCAACTCCTACGAGCAGTACTTC. Protein sequence: CSAHNRDSNSYEQYF.